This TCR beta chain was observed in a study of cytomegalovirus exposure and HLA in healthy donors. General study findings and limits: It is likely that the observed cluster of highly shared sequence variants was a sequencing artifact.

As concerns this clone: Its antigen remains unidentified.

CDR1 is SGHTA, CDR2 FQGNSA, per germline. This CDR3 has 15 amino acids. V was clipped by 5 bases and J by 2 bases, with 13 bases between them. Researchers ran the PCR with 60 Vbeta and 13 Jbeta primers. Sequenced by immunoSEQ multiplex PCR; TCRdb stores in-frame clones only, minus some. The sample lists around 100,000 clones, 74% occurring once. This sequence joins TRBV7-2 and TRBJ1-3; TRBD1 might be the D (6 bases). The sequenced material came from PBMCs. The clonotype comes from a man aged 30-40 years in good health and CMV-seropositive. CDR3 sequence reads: CASSADGTTGNTIYF. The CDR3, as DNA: TGTGCCAGCAGCGCGGACGGGACAACTGGAAACACCATATATTTT.